Following are 20 T cell receptor beta chains from one sample sequenced in a study of T cell repertoires in cytomegalovirus infection. TCRdb reanalysed the reads using MiXCR and keeps one entry per CDR3 protein. The sample holds roughly 760,000 distinct CDR3 sequences, approximately 40% seen once. Sequenced input: PBMCs. These receptor sequences come from a human donor in good health (CMV status not recorded). Some clones in this sample may be carry-over from other donors' samples.

The rearrangement links TRBV5-4 to TRBJ2-3, with 9 bases identical to TRBD2. V gave up 5 bases and J gave up 8 bases; unmatched junction bases: 15. The CDR3 sequence is 16 residues long. CDR1 is SGHNT, CDR2 YYREEE, per germline (reference sequence). The CDR3 region has the DNA TGTGCCAGCAGACCGGAGGTAGCGGGGGCAGGTAGTACGCAGTATTTT. It yields the protein CASRPEVAGAGSTQYF. Full variable domain (rest looked up from reference TRBV5-4 and TRBJ2-3): ETGVTQSPTHLIKTRGQQVTLRCSSQSGHNTVSWYQQALGQGPQFIFQYYREEENGRGNFPPRFSGLQFPNYSSELNVNALELDDSALYLCASRPEVAGAGSTQYFGPGTRLTVL.

The rearrangement joins TRBV7-6 to TRBJ2-5; D is uncertain. The CDR3 has 16 amino acids. Germline CDR1 SGHVS, CDR2 FNYEAQ. V was pared by 5 bases and J by 1 base, with 17 bases between. The CDR3 spells CASSPPGMSVQETQYF. Written as DNA, the CDR3 is TGTGCCAGCAGCCCCCCAGGCATGAGTGTCCAAGAGACCCAGTACTTC.

A remark on this clonotype: One junction end does not reproduce the germline sequence, and a read error may be involved. This rearrangement joins TRBV7-7 to TRBJ2-7, with D possibly TRBD2 on 5 matching bases. Germline loops: CDR1 SSHAT, CDR2 FNYEAQ (reference sequence). The CDR3 extends over 14 amino acids. CDR3 sequence: CASSAGLGDYEQYF. The CDR3 nucleotides read TGTGCTAGCAGCGCGGGTCTTGGGGACTACGAGCAGTACTTC.

The V gene is TRBV6-6, the J gene TRBJ1-6; TRBD1 is a possible D gene (6 bases). Germline V gives CDR1 MNHNY, CDR2 SVGAGI (reference sequence). V was trimmed by 0 bases and J by 0 bases, leaving 9 bases between them. The CDR3 loop spans 17 amino acids. As DNA, the CDR3 is TGTGCCAGCAGTTACTCACAGGGTAGCTCCTATAATTCACCCCTCCACTTT. It yields the protein CASSYSQGSSYNSPLHF.

This chain joins TRBV12-3 or TRBV12-4 and TRBJ1-1; unclear D gene. Trimming took 3 bases from V and 4 from J, leaving 15 bases between them. The CDR3 is made up of 15 amino acids. CDR3 region: CASSFLSLRSTEAFF. Here the CDR3 DNA reads TGTGCCAGCAGTTTCTTGTCTTTACGGAGCACTGAAGCTTTCTTT.

A note on this clonotype: The germline gene is not matched at one end of the junction; a read error may be the cause. The V and J genes are TRBV7-8 and TRBJ2-2, with unresolved D. Germline CDR1 SGHVS, CDR2 FQNEAQ. This CDR3 spans 14 amino acids. DNA of the CDR3: TGTGTCAGCAGCTTAGCTCGGTATAGCGGGGAGCTGTTTTTT. It encodes CVSSLARYSGELFF.

The J gene is TRBJ2-2, the V gene TRBV11-2; 9 bases map to TRBD1. Trimming cost V 5 bases and J 5 bases; bases outside gene matches: 12. The CDR3 length is 17 residues. Germline CDR1 SGHAT, CDR2 FQNNGV. CDR3: CASSPSLGQGYTGELFF. The CDR3 DNA reads TGTGCCAGCAGCCCTAGTTTAGGACAGGGGTATACCGGGGAGCTGTTTTTT.

This clonotype appeared a few times. The chain combines TRBV7-2 with TRBJ2-7; 8 nucleotides line up with TRBD1. V shed 5 bases, J shed 0 bases, and the junction held 9 bases outside the gene matches. Germline assignment: CDR1 SGHTA and CDR2 FQGNSA. The length of the CDR3 is 16 residues. This CDR3 reads CASSPRDRLSSYEQYF. DNA for the CDR3: TGTGCCAGCAGCCCGAGGGACAGGCTGAGCTCCTACGAGCAGTACTTC.

This clonotype was picked up one time. The gene calls are TRBV18 and TRBJ2-7; possible D gene TRBD2, 6 bases. Germline CDR1 KGHSH, CDR2 LQKENI. V was trimmed by 8 bases and J by 0 bases, leaving 17 bases between them. The CDR3 loop spans 15 amino acids. The CDR3 DNA sequence: TGTGCCAGCCCCCCGAATAGCGGAAACTCCTACGAGCAGTACTTC. This sequence encodes CASPPNSGNSYEQYF.

This clonotype was recorded at least ten times. CDR3 sequence reads: CASSREEGYTF. The CDR3 DNA sequence: TGTGCCAGCTCCCGGGAGGAAGGCTACACCTTC. V and J are TRBV12-3 or TRBV12-4 and TRBJ1-2; D is unclear. The CDR3 runs 11 residues. Trimming removed 8 bases from V and 8 bases from J, with 12 bases in between.

This chain links TRBV4-1 with TRBJ1-5; no definite D call. The CDR3 sequence is 13 residues long. In germline, CDR1 is MGHRA, CDR2 YSYEKL. V lost 8 bases, J lost 5 bases, and 13 bases lay in between. The CDR3 DNA sequence: TGCGCCAGCGGATTCTCGATTGATCAGCCCCAGCATTTT. Protein: CASGFSIDQPQHF.

This clonotype has just a few counts. This chain joins TRBV2 and TRBJ1-2, with 9 bases fitting TRBD1. The CDR3 has 14 residues. The germline CDR1 and CDR2 sequences are SNHLY and FYNNEI. Trimming cost V 6 bases and J 4 bases; bases outside gene matches: 6. DNA for the CDR3: TGTGCCAGCAGAGGACAGGGGCTTCGCTATGGCTACACCTTC. It is translated as CASRGQGLRYGYTF.

The chain joins TRBV5-1 to TRBJ2-7; possible D gene TRBD2, 6 bases. V gave up 3 bases and J gave up 0 bases, with 10 bases separating them. Per germline, CDR1 SGHRS and CDR2 YFSETQ. The CDR3 sequence is 14 residues long. As DNA, the CDR3 is TGCGCCAGCAGCTCGGAGGGTGTCTCCTACGAGCAGTACTTC. Its protein is CASSSEGVSYEQYF.

This clonotype was counted many times. The chain combines TRBV23-1 with TRBJ2-1; 9 bases match TRBD1. TRBV23-1 is an ORF for which the function is uncertain. This CDR3 region has 21 residues. Germline trimming cut 0 bases from V and 5 bases from J; bases unmatched to any gene: 20. DNA of the CDR3: TGCGCCAGCAGTCAATCTTGGGTCCCCTGTCACAGGGGGCGCGACCACAATGAGCAGTTCTTC. Amino acid sequence: CASSQSWVPCHRGRDHNEQFF.

The genes are TRBV3-1 and TRBJ1-5; no reliable D call. Trimming left V 1 base short and J 0 bases short, with 13 bases between. The CDR3 contains 17 residues. Per the germline V gene, CDR1 is LGHDT and CDR2 is YNNKEL (reference sequence). In DNA form, the CDR3 reads TGTGCCAGCAGCCAAGGGTTGTCAGGAGATAGCAATCAGCCCCAGCATTTT. Its translation: CASSQGLSGDSNQPQHF.

Concerning this clonotype itself: At one end the junction does not follow the germline gene, possibly because of a read error. The chain has TRBV4-1 and TRBJ2-1; a possible D gene is TRBD2 (5 bases). Germline CDR1 is MGHRA and CDR2 is YSYEKL. The CDR3 has 16 residues. CDR3 residues: CASSHTVSGGVEEQFF. DNA for the CDR3: TGCGCCAGCAGCCACACGGTCTCGGGTGGTGTGGAGGAGCAGTTTTTC.

V is TRBV19 and J is TRBJ2-5, with TRBD1 identical over 7 bases. Germline V gene data show CDR1 as LNHDA and CDR2 as SQIVND (reference sequence). With 6 bases clipped from V and 4 bases from J, the junction kept 11 bases outside the gene matches. This CDR3 spans 15 amino acids. CDR3 sequence: CASSLRDSQRETQYF. The CDR3 DNA is TGTGCCAGTAGCCTCCGGGACAGTCAAAGAGAGACCCAGTACTTC.

The rearrangement links TRBV7-8 to TRBJ1-4; D not certain. Trimming pared 8 bases from V and 2 bases from J, leaving 12 bases between. Per germline, CDR1 SGHVS and CDR2 FQNEAQ. CDR3 length: 14 residues. The CDR3 region has the DNA TGTGCCAGCGGCCGACATGGGACTAATGAAAAACTGTTTTTT. Translating it yields CASGRHGTNEKLFF.

This clonotype was counted between two and nine times. The gene calls are TRBV24-1 and TRBJ2-1, with 13 bases matching TRBD2. The CDR3 sequence is 16 residues long. V shed 4 bases and J 9 bases; nucleotides not matched to a gene: 8. Germline CDR1 and CDR2: KGHDR and SFDVKD. CDR3 residues: CATSEFTSGRAGEQFF. For the CDR3, the DNA is TGTGCCACCAGTGAATTTACTAGCGGGAGGGCCGGTGAGCAGTTCTTC.

CDR3 sequence: CASHSSPYSNQPQHF. CDR3 in DNA: TGTGCCAGTCATTCCAGTCCTTATAGCAATCAGCCCCAGCATTTT. This chain links TRBV12-3 or TRBV12-4 with TRBJ1-5; D gene unclear. Deletions cut 9 bases from V and 0 bases from J, with 15 bases between. The CDR3 loop spans 15 amino acids.